This T cell receptor beta chain comes out of a study of T cell repertoires in cytomegalovirus infection. About the study: CMV infection together with matching HLA type was indicated by public TCR beta signatures.

TCRdb passed the reads through MiXCR, listing each CDR3 protein once. The repertoire holds some 440,000 distinct CDR3 sequences, with 30% to 40% as singletons. On this clonotype itself: Its specificity is not known. An end of the junction differs from the germline gene, which may be a read error.

The CDR3 has 15 amino acids. Study results and caveats: HLA-C-restricted, CMV-specific TCR beta clonotypes were dominant ex vivo.

The clonotype originates from a human donor in good health (CMV status not recorded). Some clones in this sample may be carry-over from other donors' samples. The V gene is TRBV5-3, the J gene TRBJ2-7, with 7 nucleotides matching TRBD1. TRBV5-3 is treated as an ORF (open reading frame) with a function not yet certain. Sequenced material: PBMCs. DNA for the CDR3: TGTGCCAGCAGCTCTGCATCGGGACAGCCTTACGAGCAGTCCTTC. Residues: CASSSASGQPYEQSF.